The clone carrying this TCR beta chain was observed a single time. What it binds is not known. This specimen comes from a study of PD-1 blockade in classical Hodgkin lymphoma. Whole-study results and caveats: Relapsed/refractory patients reportedly had the lowest baseline TCR diversity, below newly diagnosed patients, who were below healthy donors. Possible causes of repertoire differences, disease activity or prior therapy, remain undefined.

TCRdb keeps only in-frame clones here, not all; method: immunoSEQ multiplex PCR. This sample has about 15,000 clones; roughly 86% occur once, and the top ten carry more than 0.7%. Germline V lookup: CDR1 SGHAT, CDR2 FQNNGV. CDR3 length: 15 residues. Trimming took 5 bases from V and 0 from J; bases not matched to a gene: 7. The time point here: newly diagnosed, previously untreated cHL patient sample. The CD4+ T cells used were purified from thawed PBMCs through magnetic negative selection. Comparison came from newly diagnosed, untreated classical Hodgkin lymphoma PBMCs. The chain links TRBV11-2 to TRBJ2-7, with TRBD2 matching over 7 bases. The clonotype originates from a human donor with classical Hodgkin lymphoma. The sequencing sample was made of CD4+ T cells from blood. The CDR3 nucleotides are TGTGCCAGCAGCCGAAGCGGGGTGAGCTCCTACGAGCAGTACTTC. Translated: CASSRSGVSSYEQYF.